These 25 T cell receptor beta chains were all obtained from the same sample, sequenced in a study of cytomegalovirus exposure and HLA in healthy donors. It was with 60 Vbeta and 13 Jbeta primers that the PCR ran. The protocol was immunoSEQ multiplex PCR, while the TCRdb copy is restricted to in-frame clones and leaves out a portion. The table records around 170,000 clones, roughly 80% of them present only once. The specimen sequenced was PBMCs. Receptor source: a woman aged 18-29 years in good health and CMV-seronegative.

This clone turned up a few times. In nucleotides, the CDR3 is TGCGCCAGCAGCTTGGGTACTAGCGGGCGGGATACGCAGTATTTT. It encodes CASSLGTSGRDTQYF. This sequence joins TRBV5-1 and TRBJ2-3; TRBD2 aligns across 9 bases. CDR1 and CDR2 (germline): SGHRS, YFSETQ. After removal of 0 bases from V and 6 bases from J, the junction contained 5 bases not matched to a gene. The CDR3 covers 15 residues.

To note about this clone: Other DNA sequences of this sample code for an identical CDR3. The chain is built from TRBV29-1 and TRBJ1-1; unclear D gene. The V end lost 3 bases, the J end lost 5 bases, and 13 bases lay between the germline ends. This CDR3 is built from 13 residues. CDR1 is SQVTM, CDR2 ANQGSEA, per germline. DNA for the CDR3: TGCAGCGTTGAGGTCAGGCAAAATACTGAAGCTTTCTTT. Amino acid sequence: CSVEVRQNTEAFF.

V usage is TRBV13 and J usage is TRBJ2-6; D uncertain. From germline, CDR1 is PRHDT and CDR2 FYEKMQ (reference sequence). V lost 1 base, J lost 0 bases, and 13 bases lay in between. The CDR3 runs 18 residues. DNA of the CDR3: TGTGCCAGCAGCTTAGTTGGCGGATTCTCCTCTGGGGCCAACGTCCTGACTTTC. As protein: CASSLVGGFSSGANVLTF.

V is TRBV27 and J is TRBJ2-3, with TRBD2 matching over 14 bases. There are 16 residues in the CDR3. Germline V CDR1 and CDR2: MNHEY, SMNVEV (reference sequence). Unmatched junction bases numbered 6, after V lost 1 base and J lost 9 bases. The CDR3 nucleotides are TGTGCCAGCAGTTTATGGGGGACTAGCGGGGGAGACACGCAGTATTTT. It is translated as CASSLWGTSGGDTQYF.

The chain uses TRBV13 and TRBJ2-1; D call uncertain. CDR3 size: 15 residues. Germline loops: CDR1 PRHDT, CDR2 FYEKMQ (reference sequence). Trimming pared 0 bases from V and 0 bases from J, leaving 6 bases between. This chain's CDR3 is CASSLGASSYNEQFF. CDR3 sequence (DNA): TGTGCCAGCAGCTTAGGGGCCAGCTCCTACAATGAGCAGTTCTTC.

This chain connects TRBV7-9 to TRBJ1-1, with D possibly matching TRBD1 (6 bases). There are 15 residues in the CDR3. V lost 4 bases, J lost 5 bases, and 17 bases lay in between. Germline-derived CDR1 and CDR2 are SEHNR and FQNEAQ (reference sequence). This CDR3 is CASSWGAGGGTEAFF. Here the CDR3 DNA reads TGTGCCAGCAGCTGGGGGGCGGGGGGCGGAACTGAAGCTTTCTTT.

The rearrangement links TRBV27 to TRBJ2-1; TRBD2 agrees at 7 bases. V was pared by 6 bases and J by 0 bases, with 5 bases of the junction left unmatched. Germline loops: CDR1 MNHEY, CDR2 SMNVEV (reference sequence). This CDR3 spans 15 amino acids. In DNA, the CDR3 is TGTGCCAGCAGGGCGGGAGTACTCTCCTACAATGAGCAGTTCTTC. The encoded protein is CASRAGVLSYNEQFF.

The chain links TRBV9 to TRBJ2-5, with unresolved D. The CDR3 sequence is 14 residues long. Between the trimmed V and J ends, which lost 0 bases and 1 base, there was a span of 7 bases. Germline CDR1 is SGDLS and CDR2 is YYNGEE. CDR3 nucleotides: TGTGCCAGCAGCGTAGGGAGCACCCAAGAGACCCAGTACTTC. This encodes CASSVGSTQETQYF.

The rearrangement uses TRBV5-5 and TRBJ2-7; D is perhaps TRBD2 (7 bases). V was clipped by 1 base and J by 3 bases, with 11 bases between them. Per the germline V gene, CDR1 is SGHKS and CDR2 is YYEKEE (reference sequence). This CDR3 is 14 amino acids long. CDR3 residues: CASSLTGTNYEQYF. DNA for the CDR3: TGTGCCAGCAGCTTGACAGGGACTAACTACGAGCAGTACTTC.

The V and J genes are TRBV7-6 and TRBJ2-5, with D possibly TRBD2 on 6 matching bases. CDR1 is SGHVS and CDR2 is FNYEAQ in the germline V gene. V gave up 5 bases and J gave up 7 bases, with 14 bases separating them. This CDR3 has 13 amino acids. CDR3 sequence reads: CASSPTGVGTQYF. The CDR3 DNA follows: TGTGCCAGCAGCCCAACGGGGGTGGGGACCCAGTACTTC.

CDR3 nucleotides: TGTGCCAGCAGCCCAAGCGGGAGGCGGGACGAGCAGTACTTC. Residues: CASSPSGRRDEQYF. The genes are TRBV6-6 and TRBJ2-5, with TRBD2 matching over 9 bases. Near its end, the DNA agrees better with TRBJ2-7, so the J call may be wrong. The CDR3 totals 14 residues. CDR1 and CDR2 from the germline V gene are MNHNY and SVGAGI (reference sequence).

This clone was counted only a few times. The V call is TRBV5-5, the J call TRBJ1-1; D uncertain. Germline CDR1 is SGHKS and CDR2 is YYEKEE (reference sequence). Deletions cut 2 bases from V and 3 bases from J, with 5 bases between. CDR3 length: 12 amino acids. DNA for the CDR3: TGTGCCAGCAGCTTCCGGGACACTGAAGCTTTCTTT. Protein product: CASSFRDTEAFF. Combining the CDR3 with reference TRBV5-5 and TRBJ1-1 gives the whole variable domain DAGVTQSPTHLIKTRGQQVTLRCSPISGHKSVSWYQQVLGQGPQFIFQYYEKEERGRGNFPDRFSARQFPNYSSELNVNALLLGDSALYLCASSFRDTEAFFGQGTRLTVV.

This clone occurred a few times. The rearrangement links TRBV2 to TRBJ2-1; TRBD2 aligns across 10 bases. Germline CDR1 reads SNHLY; CDR2 reads FYNNEI. V lost 8 bases to trimming and J lost 4 bases; unmatched junction nucleotides: 8. The CDR3 is 15 amino acids. The CDR3 protein is CASARGLANYNEQFF. In nucleotides, the CDR3 is TGTGCCAGCGCTAGGGGACTAGCGAATTACAATGAGCAGTTCTTC.

The CDR3 spells CASSQEFPGGISNQPQHF. In DNA form, the CDR3 reads TGTGCCAGCAGCCAAGAATTCCCAGGGGGAATTAGCAATCAGCCCCAGCATTTT. The chain has TRBV4-2 and TRBJ1-5, with 7 positions matching TRBD1. V lost 0 bases to trimming and J lost 0 bases; unmatched junction nucleotides: 8. From germline, CDR1 is LGHNA and CDR2 YNFKEQ. The CDR3 sequence is 18 residues long.

DNA of the CDR3: TGTGCCACCAGCAGAAGTCAGACAAGTCCCGAGCAGTACTTC. It yields the protein CATSRSQTSPEQYF. The chain carries TRBV15 and TRBJ2-7, with D uncertain. Germline V gene data show CDR1 as LNHNV and CDR2 as YYDKDF (reference sequence). The CDR3 is 14 residues long. V shed 2 bases and J shed 6 bases, with 14 bases lying between them.

V is TRBV6-1 and J is TRBJ1-3; D perhaps matches TRBD1 (6 bases). The CDR3 extends over 15 amino acids. The V and J ends lost 6 bases and 3 bases respectively, with 15 bases between them. Germline V lookup: CDR1 MNHNS, CDR2 SASEGT. The CDR3 is CASRDTTGNGNTIYF. CDR3 nucleotide sequence: TGTGCCAGCAGAGATACTACAGGGAATGGAAACACCATATATTTT.

CDR3: CASSLAPHATNEKLFF. CDR3 nucleotides: TGTGCCAGCAGCTTGGCCCCCCACGCGACAAATGAAAAACTGTTTTTT. This chain links TRBV5-5 with TRBJ1-4; D remains unclear. Trimming removed 0 bases at V and 5 bases at J, with 14 bases between. Per the germline V gene, CDR1 is SGHKS and CDR2 is YYEKEE (reference sequence). The length of the CDR3 is 16 residues.

A few counts support this clone. The chain combines TRBV2 with TRBJ1-2, with D possibly TRBD1 on 5 matching bases. The CDR3 extends over 13 amino acids. V lost 5 bases and J 4 bases, leaving 11 bases between the germline ends. Germline V gene data show CDR1 as SNHLY and CDR2 as FYNNEI. CDR3 nucleotides: TGTGCCAGCAGTAACGACAGACCCTATGGCTACACCTTC. Translating gives CASSNDRPYGYTF.

V gene TRBV11-2 combines with J gene TRBJ2-2; 7 bases fit TRBD1. Germline CDR1 is SGHAT and CDR2 is FQNNGV. The V segment lost 5 bases and the J segment 10 bases; nucleotides outside the gene matches: 13. The CDR3 has 15 amino acids. As DNA, the CDR3 is TGTGCCAGCAGCCCCGGGACAGATTCCTATATGGAGCTGTTTTTT. It yields the protein CASSPGTDSYMELFF.

This sequence joins TRBV2 and TRBJ2-1, with 7 bases that match TRBD2. The V gene end was trimmed by 5 bases and the J gene end by 5 bases; junction bases not matched to a gene: 3. The CDR3 runs to 13 residues. Looked up from germline, CDR1 is SNHLY and CDR2 is FYNNEI. The CDR3 coding sequence is TGTGCCAGCAGTAGGACTAGTGACAATGAGCAGTTCTTC. The encoded protein is CASSRTSDNEQFF.

V usage is TRBV7-9 and J usage is TRBJ1-2; a possible D gene is TRBD1 (5 bases). The CDR3 extends over 11 amino acids. Germline CDR1 reads SEHNR; CDR2 reads FQNEAQ (reference sequence). The V end was cut by 6 bases, the J end by 8 bases, with 10 bases between. The CDR3 loop reads CASRGAPGYTF. DNA for the CDR3: TGTGCCAGCAGAGGGGCGCCCGGCTACACCTTC.

The genes are TRBV13 and TRBJ2-7; 11 bases are a match to TRBD2. There are 15 residues in the CDR3. V lost 5 bases and J lost 4; bases outside the gene matches: 7. The V gene's germline CDR1 is PRHDT and CDR2 FYEKMQ (reference sequence). The DNA for the CDR3 is TGTGCCAGCAGCCTCGAAGGGACTAGCGGATACGAGCAGTACTTC. Amino acids: CASSLEGTSGYEQYF.

The V gene is TRBV9, the J gene TRBJ1-2; 7 bases align to TRBD1. Losses at the gene ends were 1 base for V and 3 bases for J; bases not matched to a gene: 0. Germline CDR1 reads SGDLS; CDR2 reads YYNGEE. The CDR3 is 13 residues long. The CDR3 spells CASSVQGDYGYTF. CDR3 bases: TGTGCCAGCAGCGTACAGGGGGACTATGGCTACACCTTC.

In its sample, this clone was seen once. This chain joins TRBV27 and TRBJ2-3; D remains unclear. The CDR3 covers 14 residues. Germline V CDR1 and CDR2: MNHEY, SMNVEV (reference sequence). Trimming shortened V by 0 bases and J by 2 bases, and 6 bases separated the two germline ends. Here the CDR3 DNA reads TGTGCCAGCAGTTTATCCCTCCCCACAGATACGCAGTATTTT. Translation: CASSLSLPTDTQYF.

This clone was counted a single time. Its ends do not fully match the called genes, so a read error is possible. Other DNA sequences in the same sample also yield this CDR3. This chain uses TRBV5-4 with TRBJ1-5; D might be TRBD1 (5 bases). CDR3 length equals 17 residues. Germline CDR1 reads SGHNT; CDR2 reads YYREEE (reference sequence). The CDR3 DNA follows: TGCGCCAGCAGCTTGTGCAACGCGCGGGGGTCAAATCAGCCCCAGCATTTT. Translation gives CASSLCNARGSNQPQHF.